This entry lists 23 T cell receptor beta chains sequenced from one sample in a study of blood T cell repertoires in COVID-19. Assay: immunoSEQ multiplex PCR; the TCRdb copy retains only in-frame clones and omits some. The data contain around 28,000 clones, approximately 88% of them singletons. Sequenced input: peripheral blood. These receptor sequences come from a human donor in a cohort sampled during active COVID-19.

CDR3 residues: CASSRLAPLRGNEQFF. The DNA for the CDR3 is TGTGCCAGTAGCCGACTAGCCCCTCTGCGAGGCAATGAGCAGTTCTTC. V and J are TRBV19 and TRBJ2-1, with TRBD2 matching over 7 bases. The CDR3 sequence is 16 residues long. The germline CDR1 and CDR2 sequences are LNHDA and SQIVND (reference sequence). The V and J ends lost 6 bases and 6 bases, in that order; junction bases with no gene match: 14.

The V gene is TRBV11-2, the J gene TRBJ2-2, with TRBD2 matching over 12 bases. V lost 5 bases, J lost 7 bases, and 8 bases stayed unmatched. CDR3 length: 16 amino acids. Germline CDR1 and CDR2: SGHAT and FQNNGV. The CDR3 is CASSPRLAGVIGELFF. CDR3 nucleotide sequence: TGTGCCAGCAGCCCGCGACTAGCGGGAGTGATCGGGGAGCTGTTTTTT.

The J gene is TRBJ2-3, the V gene TRBV10-3; a weak D match, TRBD2 (6 bases). Germline V gene data show CDR1 as ENHRY and CDR2 as SYGVKD. The V end was cut by 9 bases, the J end by 0 bases, with 16 bases between. This CDR3 has 15 residues. For the CDR3, the DNA is TGTGCCATTAGGGGAACAGCGGGCAGCACAGATACGCAGTATTTT. Translation: CAIRGTAGSTDTQYF.

The CDR3 reads CASTRGQGDEQYF. The CDR3 bases are TGTGCCAGCACCCGAGGACAGGGGGACGAGCAGTACTTC. The V call is TRBV28, the J call TRBJ2-7; 10 bases map to TRBD1. After removal of 7 bases from V and 5 bases from J, the junction contained 5 bases not matched to a gene. The CDR3 loop spans 13 amino acids. CDR1 MDHEN and CDR2 SYDVKM come from the germline V gene.

The CDR3 loop is CASSPPAGQARNEQFF. DNA for the CDR3: TGTGCCAGCAGTCCACCCGCGGGACAGGCGAGGAATGAGCAGTTCTTC. The chain couples TRBV28 to TRBJ2-1, with 8 bases that match TRBD1. This CDR3 comprises 16 residues. Trimming cost V 5 bases and J 7 bases; bases outside gene matches: 13. Per germline, CDR1 MDHEN and CDR2 SYDVKM.

The V and J genes are TRBV4-1 and TRBJ2-7; TRBD2 aligns across 10 bases. The germline V gene has CDR1 MGHRA and CDR2 YSYEKL. V shed 4 bases, J shed 4 bases, and the junction held 7 bases outside the gene matches. There are 15 residues in the CDR3. The CDR3 loop is CASSLQREGLYEQYF. The DNA for the CDR3 is TGCGCCAGCAGCCTTCAGCGGGAGGGACTATACGAGCAGTACTTC.

This chain connects TRBV6-2 or TRBV6-3 to TRBJ1-1; D remains unclear. CDR3 length: 13 amino acids. CDR1 and CDR2 (germline): MNHEY, SVGEGT. The V gene lost 2 bases and the J gene lost 3 bases, with 7 bases spanning the gap. CDR3 sequence: CASSYVRDTEAFF. The CDR3 coding sequence is TGTGCCAGCAGTTACGTGAGGGACACTGAAGCTTTCTTT.

This clone was observed a handful of times. The chain has TRBV18 and TRBJ1-2, with 8 positions matching TRBD1. The CDR3 length is 14 residues. In germline, CDR1 is KGHSH, CDR2 LQKENI. After removal of 0 bases from V and 7 bases from J, the junction contained 4 bases not matched to a gene. The CDR3 loop is CASSPPDRDSGYTF. CDR3 nucleotides: TGTGCCAGCTCACCACCGGACAGGGACTCTGGCTACACCTTC.

The CDR3 DNA reads TGTGCCAGCAGCCCGGGGGATCGGGGACACTATGGCTACACCTTC. Residues: CASSPGDRGHYGYTF. The V gene is TRBV7-8, the J gene TRBJ1-2, with a tentative D call TRBD1 (5 bases). Germline CDR1 SGHVS, CDR2 FQNEAQ. The CDR3 spans 15 residues. Deletions cut 5 bases from V and 3 bases from J, with 16 bases between.

This chain connects TRBV5-1 to TRBJ1-1, with 8 positions matching TRBD1. After removal of 0 bases from V and 6 bases from J, the junction contained 7 bases not matched to a gene. Germline-derived CDR1 and CDR2 are SGHRS and YFSETQ. The CDR3 contains 15 residues. The CDR3 region is CASSLGTGTPSEAFF. In DNA form, the CDR3 reads TGCGCCAGCAGCTTGGGGACAGGGACCCCCTCTGAAGCTTTCTTT.

The CDR3 loop reads CASSVAGTSGMWPGANVLTF. CDR3 DNA sequence: TGTGCCAGCAGCGTAGCCGGGACTAGCGGGATGTGGCCTGGGGCCAACGTCCTGACTTTC. This chain uses TRBV9 with TRBJ2-6, with 13 bases that match TRBD2. Per germline, CDR1 SGDLS and CDR2 YYNGEE. There are 20 residues in the CDR3. With 0 bases clipped from V and 2 bases from J, the junction kept 8 bases outside the gene matches.

The V call is TRBV21-1, the J call TRBJ1-5. TRBV21-1 is a documented pseudogene. The CDR3 has 15 residues. CDR3 DNA: TGTGCCAGCAGCAAAGAGGGGGGGTTGTTGGGGCCCCAGCATTTT. Translated, it gives CASSKEGGLLGPQHF.

The chain uses TRBV19 and TRBJ2-5; D may be TRBD1 (6 bases). V was trimmed by 5 bases and J by 5 bases, leaving 12 bases between them. Germline CDR1 is LNHDA and CDR2 is SQIVND (reference sequence). The CDR3 contains 13 residues. This CDR3 is CASSPQGLETQYF. CDR3 in DNA: TGTGCCAGTAGTCCTCAGGGGTTGGAGACCCAGTACTTC.

The rearrangement links TRBV19 to TRBJ1-4; 7 bases map to TRBD1. The CDR3 covers 14 residues. Germline V gene data show CDR1 as LNHDA and CDR2 as SQIVND (reference sequence). Trimming cost V 5 bases and J 7 bases; bases outside gene matches: 7. CDR3 sequence reads: CASSLLGTVEKLFF. The CDR3 DNA reads TGTGCCAGTAGTCTCCTCGGGACAGTTGAAAAACTGTTTTTT.

This clone was seen a handful of times. The chain joins TRBV6-5 to TRBJ2-1, with 8 bases matching TRBD2. Germline V lookup: CDR1 MNHEY, CDR2 SVGAGI. The CDR3 spans 14 residues. V trimming: 6 bases; J trimming: 1 base; junction bases outside the gene matches: 2. CDR3 protein: CASSGRGSYNEQFF. CDR3 nucleotide sequence: TGTGCCAGCAGCGGGAGGGGATCCTACAATGAGCAGTTCTTC.

The CDR3 loop is CASSSRDRNTGELFF. CDR3 bases: TGTGCCAGCAGCTCCCGGGACAGAAACACCGGGGAGCTGTTTTTT. The V call is TRBV11-2, the J call TRBJ2-2, with 7 bases lining up with TRBD1. The J segment lost 2 bases and the V segment lost 4 bases, leaving 4 bases of the junction unmatched. Germline CDR1 SGHAT, CDR2 FQNNGV. The CDR3 loop spans 15 amino acids.

This rearrangement joins TRBV5-4 to TRBJ1-2; D remains unclear. Germline loops: CDR1 SGHNT, CDR2 YYREEE (reference sequence). The CDR3 covers 13 residues. Trimming cost V 0 bases and J 5 bases, with 8 bases left between them. In DNA form, the CDR3 reads TGTGCCAGCAGCTTGGGCGGAGCATATGGCTACACCTTC. Amino acids: CASSLGGAYGYTF.

The CDR3 loop is CASSSNPWEGSTYNEQFF. DNA for the CDR3: TGTGCCAGCAGCTCGAACCCCTGGGAGGGGTCGACCTACAATGAGCAGTTCTTC. The genes are TRBV7-6 and TRBJ2-1, with 7 positions matching TRBD2. The V segment lost 4 bases and the J segment 2 bases; nucleotides outside the gene matches: 14. CDR1 and CDR2 from the germline V gene are SGHVS and FNYEAQ. The CDR3 has 18 residues.

The chain employs TRBV20-1 and TRBJ1-5; perhaps TRBD1 as D (5 bases). The CDR3 covers 14 residues. V lost 3 bases to trimming and J lost 1 base, with 10 bases between them. CDR1 DFQATT and CDR2 SNEGSKA come from the germline V gene (reference sequence). CDR3 loop: CSASRGLSNQPQHF. CDR3 nucleotides: TGCAGTGCTAGTCGGGGACTGAGCAATCAGCCCCAGCATTTT.

This clone was recorded only once. One end of the junction does not line up with germline, which may come from a read error. The rearrangement uses TRBV5-1 and TRBJ2-3, with TRBD2 as a possible D gene (6 bases). Germline V CDR1 and CDR2: SGHRS, YFSETQ. This CDR3 is built from 15 residues. Here the CDR3 DNA reads TGCGCCAGCACCTTGGCAGGGTTCGGGGGAGATACGCAGTATTTT. Protein: CASTLAGFGGDTQYF. The complete variable domain, with remaining parts taken from reference TRBV5-1 and TRBJ2-3, reads KAGVTQTPRYLIKTRGQQVTLSCSPISGHRSVSWYQQTPGQGLQFLFEYFSETQRNKGNFPGRFSGRQFSNSRSEMNVSTLELGDSALYLCASTLAGFGGDTQYFGPGTRLTVL.

The sample holds a few counts of this clone. This sequence joins TRBV19 and TRBJ1-3; weak D call: TRBD1 (6 bases). This CDR3 has 17 residues. The V end was cut by 1 base, the J end by 4 bases, with 17 bases between. The germline V gene encodes CDR1 LNHDA and CDR2 SQIVND (reference sequence). In nucleotides, the CDR3 is TGTGCCAGTAGTATAGTCCCACAGGGCGCCTTCGGAAACACCATATATTTT. Protein: CASSIVPQGAFGNTIYF.

This chain links TRBV19 with TRBJ2-3; a possible D gene is TRBD1 (6 bases). The germline V gene has CDR1 LNHDA and CDR2 SQIVND (reference sequence). This CDR3 has 16 residues. V lost 1 base to trimming and J lost 0 bases, with 11 bases between them. CDR3 sequence: CASSIGTGQSTDTQYF. The CDR3 bases are TGTGCCAGTAGTATAGGAACAGGGCAAAGCACAGATACGCAGTATTTT.

This chain joins TRBV6-4 and TRBJ1-1, with 9 bases that match TRBD1. The V gene's germline CDR1 is MRHNA and CDR2 SNTAGT. The CDR3 is 14 residues long. Trimming removed 5 bases from V and 4 bases from J; junction bases left unmatched: 5. This CDR3 is CASSSDRGSTEAFF. DNA of the CDR3: TGTGCCAGCAGTTCCGACAGGGGGTCCACTGAAGCTTTCTTT.